This entry lists 21 T cell receptor beta chains sequenced from one sample in a study of T cell changes during pregnancy in multiple sclerosis. The table came from immunoSEQ multiplex PCR; TCRdb's copy has only in-frame clones and leaves some out. The repertoire has about 79,000 clones, about 93% of them found once; the top ten carry around 0.5%. Specimen: CD4+ T cells from peripheral blood mononuclear cells, collected in the second trimester of pregnancy. All receptors derive from a female donor with multiple sclerosis, enrolled in a pregnancy study.

This clone appeared a single time. This chain joins TRBV30 and TRBJ2-5; possible D gene TRBD1, 5 bases. V dropped 0 bases and J dropped 3 bases, with 8 bases sitting between them. This CDR3 has 13 residues. Germline V gene sequence: CDR1 GTSNPN, CDR2 SVGIG (reference sequence). The CDR3 spells CAWSVRTKETQYF. CDR3 in DNA: TGTGCCTGGAGTGTACGGACAAAAGAGACCCAGTACTTC.

V usage is TRBV5-1 and J usage is TRBJ1-2, with 7 bases lining up with TRBD1. V trimming: 2 bases; J trimming: 4 bases; junction bases outside the gene matches: 5. This CDR3 region has 14 residues. The germline CDR1 and CDR2 sequences are SGHRS and YFSETQ. CDR3 in DNA: TGCGCCAGCAGCTTAGAGGGACAGATCTATGGCTACACCTTC. It encodes CASSLEGQIYGYTF.

The V and J genes are TRBV11-2 and TRBJ1-1; 8 nucleotides line up with TRBD1. Germline values: CDR1 SGHAT, CDR2 FQNNGV. With 5 bases clipped from V and 6 bases from J, the junction kept 5 bases outside the gene matches. The CDR3 sequence is 13 residues long. The CDR3 bases are TGTGCCAGCAGCCGGACAGGGAGGGCTGAAGCTTTCTTT. Its protein product is CASSRTGRAEAFF.

V is TRBV5-1 and J is TRBJ2-3; TRBD1 is a possible D gene (5 bases). The V end lost 2 bases, the J end lost 3 bases, and 10 bases lay between the germline ends. From germline, CDR1 is SGHRS and CDR2 YFSETQ. The CDR3 loop spans 14 amino acids. The CDR3 reads CASSFGQGTDTQYF. The CDR3 DNA reads as TGCGCCAGCAGCTTCGGTCAGGGAACAGATACGCAGTATTTT.

J is TRBJ1-2 and V is TRBV27; D might be TRBD1 (6 bases). CDR3 length: 15 residues. Germline assignment: CDR1 MNHEY and CDR2 SMNVEV (reference sequence). V gave up 4 bases and J gave up 5 bases, with 17 bases separating them. The CDR3 region is CASSSWGGGGYGYTF. The CDR3 DNA reads as TGTGCCAGCAGTTCCTGGGGAGGGGGAGGGTATGGCTACACCTTC.

The rearrangement uses TRBV5-1 and TRBJ1-2, with D unresolved. V dropped 1 base and J dropped 6 bases, with 7 bases sitting between them. This CDR3 has 12 residues. Germline V CDR1 and CDR2: SGHRS, YFSETQ. CDR3 nucleotide sequence: TGCGCCAGCAGCTTGTTCGGAGATGGCTACACCTTC. Residues: CASSLFGDGYTF.

This sequence joins TRBV7-3 and TRBJ2-3; weak D call: TRBD1 (6 bases). CDR1 SGHTA and CDR2 FQGTGA come from the germline V gene. V shed 3 bases and J shed 1 base, with 8 bases lying between them. The CDR3 is made up of 14 amino acids. This CDR3 is CASSFRGRTDTQYF. In nucleotides, the CDR3 is TGTGCCAGCAGCTTCAGGGGTCGCACAGATACGCAGTATTTT.

V gene TRBV5-6 combines with J gene TRBJ2-2; TRBD1 matches at 7 bases. With V trimmed by 6 bases and J by 3 bases, 11 bases remained unmatched. The CDR3 has 16 residues. The V gene's germline CDR1 is SGHDT and CDR2 YYEEEE. The CDR3 DNA follows: TGTGCCAGCACCCGATCCGGGACAGTATACACCGGGGAGCTGTTTTTT. It encodes CASTRSGTVYTGELFF.

V gene TRBV5-5 combines with J gene TRBJ1-5; D ambiguous. The CDR3 is 14 amino acids. V lost 0 bases to trimming and J lost 3 bases, with 7 bases between them. Germline CDR1 SGHKS, CDR2 YYEKEE (reference sequence). The CDR3 region is CASSLGSVNQPQHF. The DNA for the CDR3 is TGTGCCAGCAGCTTGGGGTCAGTCAATCAGCCCCAGCATTTT.

The V call is TRBV11-2, the J call TRBJ1-4; 7 nucleotides align to TRBD1. Germline CDR1 reads SGHAT; CDR2 reads FQNNGV. The trim removed 5 bases at V and 6 bases at J, leaving 6 bases unmatched. The length of the CDR3 is 14 residues. CDR3 DNA sequence: TGTGCCAGCAGCCTTGGGACAGCTTATGAAAAACTGTTTTTT. Residues: CASSLGTAYEKLFF.

V and J are TRBV7-2 and TRBJ1-1; a weak D match, TRBD1 (5 bases). Germline V lookup: CDR1 SGHTA, CDR2 FQGNSA. V shed 5 bases and J shed 0 bases, with 16 bases lying between them. The CDR3 spans 16 residues. The CDR3 coding sequence is TGTGCCAGCAGCCCCCTTCAGGGTCGGATGAACACTGAAGCTTTCTTT. It codes for CASSPLQGRMNTEAFF. Combining the CDR3 with reference TRBV7-2 and TRBJ1-1 gives the whole variable domain GAGVSQSPSNKVTEKGKDVELRCDPISGHTALYWYRQSLGQGLEFLIYFQGNSAPDKSGLPSDRFSAERTGGSVSTLTIQRTQQEDSAVYLCASSPLQGRMNTEAFFGQGTRLTVV.

The V call is TRBV9, the J call TRBJ2-2, with TRBD1 identical over 8 bases. Germline V gene data show CDR1 as SGDLS and CDR2 as YYNGEE. Losses at the gene ends were 4 bases for V and 4 bases for J; bases not matched to a gene: 6. The CDR3 is 15 residues long. The CDR3 sequence: CASSNDRGATGELFF. Here the CDR3 DNA reads TGTGCCAGCAGCAACGACAGGGGTGCCACCGGGGAGCTGTTTTTT.

This clone has a handful of counts. This chain connects TRBV6-5 to TRBJ2-1, with 11 nucleotides matching TRBD2. V trimming: 6 bases; J trimming: 9 bases; junction bases outside the gene matches: 10. The CDR3 runs 15 residues. CDR1 MNHEY and CDR2 SVGAGI come from the germline V gene. The CDR3 reads CASSYSGGEGFEQFF. DNA for the CDR3: TGTGCCAGCAGCTATAGCGGGGGGGAGGGCTTTGAGCAGTTCTTC.

The V and J genes are TRBV6-5 and TRBJ1-2, with D possibly being TRBD1 (5 bases). The germline V gene has CDR1 MNHEY and CDR2 SVGAGI. The V end lost 0 bases, the J end lost 4 bases, and 15 bases lay between the germline ends. The CDR3 extends over 16 amino acids. CDR3 sequence (DNA): TGTGCCAGCAGTTACTCGGCCAGGGCCAAAGTCTATGGCTACACCTTC. Its translation is CASSYSARAKVYGYTF.

CDR3 bases: TGTGCCTGGGCAAACAGGGTTAATCAGCCCCAGCATTTT. Translation gives CAWANRVNQPQHF. This chain joins TRBV30 and TRBJ1-5; tentative D call: TRBD1 (6 bases). Germline V gene sequence: CDR1 GTSNPN, CDR2 SVGIG (reference sequence). V lost 5 bases and J lost 4, with 12 bases in between. This CDR3 has 13 amino acids.

This clone was detected only once. The rearrangement links TRBV19 to TRBJ1-5; D is ambiguous. The CDR3 length is 14 residues. Germline loops: CDR1 LNHDA, CDR2 SQIVND (reference sequence). Trimming left V 4 bases short and J 5 bases short, with 12 bases between. The DNA of the CDR3 is TGTGCCAGTAGTACCAACCGCGTCGATCAGCCCCAGCATTTT. This translates into CASSTNRVDQPQHF.

This chain uses TRBV5-1 with TRBJ2-7; D perhaps matches TRBD1 (7 bases). This CDR3 contains 18 residues. The germline V gene encodes CDR1 SGHRS and CDR2 YFSETQ. V was cut by 0 bases and J by 3 bases, with 22 bases left in between. For the CDR3, the DNA is TGCGCCAGCAGCTTGGGGCCCATCGCAGGGGGAGGTTTCTACGAGCAGTACTTC. Amino acid sequence: CASSLGPIAGGGFYEQYF. Full variable domain (missing parts from reference TRBV5-1 and TRBJ2-7): KAGVTQTPRYLIKTRGQQVTLSCSPISGHRSVSWYQQTPGQGLQFLFEYFSETQRNKGNFPGRFSGRQFSNSRSEMNVSTLELGDSALYLCASSLGPIAGGGFYEQYFGPGTRLTVT.

The rearrangement uses TRBV18 and TRBJ1-1, with 8 bases fitting TRBD1. This CDR3 contains 15 residues. Trimming removed 3 bases from V and 5 bases from J; junction bases left unmatched: 8. The germline gives CDR1 KGHSH, CDR2 LQKENI. CDR3: CASSPATGDGTEAFF. CDR3 DNA sequence: TGTGCCAGCTCACCGGCGACAGGGGATGGGACTGAAGCTTTCTTT.

This chain links TRBV27 with TRBJ2-5, with 8 bases lining up with TRBD2. The CDR3 consists of 13 residues. V dropped 3 bases and J dropped 9; count of bases not matched to a gene: 6. Germline CDR1 and CDR2: MNHEY and SMNVEV (reference sequence). The CDR3: CASSFGGRKPQYF. In DNA form, the CDR3 reads TGTGCCAGCAGTTTTGGCGGGAGGAAACCCCAGTACTTC.

In its sample, this clone was seen a few times. The V call is TRBV5-4, the J call TRBJ2-7, with a tentative D call TRBD1 (5 bases). Trimming stripped 0 bases from V and 1 base from J, with 11 bases between. Germline CDR1 is SGHNT and CDR2 is YYREEE (reference sequence). CDR3 size: 15 residues. The CDR3 loop reads CASSLGQHKSYEQYF. DNA of the CDR3: TGTGCCAGCAGCTTGGGACAGCATAAATCCTACGAGCAGTACTTC.

Only one count was recorded for this clone. The V gene is TRBV7-9, the J gene TRBJ2-1; 7 bases align to TRBD1. J was trimmed by 11 bases and V by 3 bases; bases with no gene match: 22. Germline V gives CDR1 SEHNR, CDR2 FQNEAQ (reference sequence). This CDR3 comprises 18 residues. The DNA of the CDR3 is TGTGCCAGCAGCTTCCGATCAGAAAACAGGGGAAATATGGCGAAGCAGTTCTTC. Its translation is CASSFRSENRGNMAKQFF.